The source of this T cell receptor beta chain is a study of regulatory T cells in long-lasting Graves disease. Study-wide results and limits: Reduced TCR diversity was observed in persistent Graves' patients versus newly diagnosed patients. Whereas 950 to 1,000 public clonotypes were shared by new patients, persistent patients shared more, at a few thousand.

The CDR3 is made up of 14 amino acids. Trimming took off 11 bases at V and 1 base at J, with 17 bases between the two ends. Germline V gives CDR1 MNHNS, CDR2 SASEGT. Noted time point: persistent/refractory GD, antithyroid drugs over 5 years with positive TRAb. The TCR library was made from RNA that had been extracted from PBMCs in TRIzol. The guidelines of the American Thyroid Association were the basis for diagnosing Graves' disease. From an endocrinology department in Xi'an, China, came the patients. On this clonotype itself: Its specificity is unknown.

With iRepertoire HTBI primers and Arm-PCR of CDR3 regions, TCR beta libraries were built. One entry per CDR3 protein results from TCRdb running MiXCR on the multiplex PCR reads. Here the sample spans about 470,000 distinct CDR3 sequences, around 20% being singletons. The chain joins TRBV6-1 to TRBJ1-1; a possible D gene is TRBD1 (6 bases). The input for sequencing was peripheral blood mononuclear cells (PBMCs), taken when the disease was refractory, from a patient treated with antithyroid drugs. This receptor was obtained from a female donor with Graves disease. The CDR3 here is CAGGGGLPNTEAFF. In nucleotides, the CDR3 is TGTGCCGGGGGCGGGGGCCTACCGAACACTGAAGCTTTCTTT.